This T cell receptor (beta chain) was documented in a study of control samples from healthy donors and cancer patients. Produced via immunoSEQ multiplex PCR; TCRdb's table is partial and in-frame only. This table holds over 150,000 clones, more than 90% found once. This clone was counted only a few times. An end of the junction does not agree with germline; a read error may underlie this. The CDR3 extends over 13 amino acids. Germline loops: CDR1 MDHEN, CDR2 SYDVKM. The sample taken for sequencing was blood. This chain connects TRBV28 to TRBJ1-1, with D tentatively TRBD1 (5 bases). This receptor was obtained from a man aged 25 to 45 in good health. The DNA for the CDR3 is TGTGCCAGCAGTTTACCAGGGAACCCTGAAGCTTTCTTT. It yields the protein CASSLPGNPEAFF.